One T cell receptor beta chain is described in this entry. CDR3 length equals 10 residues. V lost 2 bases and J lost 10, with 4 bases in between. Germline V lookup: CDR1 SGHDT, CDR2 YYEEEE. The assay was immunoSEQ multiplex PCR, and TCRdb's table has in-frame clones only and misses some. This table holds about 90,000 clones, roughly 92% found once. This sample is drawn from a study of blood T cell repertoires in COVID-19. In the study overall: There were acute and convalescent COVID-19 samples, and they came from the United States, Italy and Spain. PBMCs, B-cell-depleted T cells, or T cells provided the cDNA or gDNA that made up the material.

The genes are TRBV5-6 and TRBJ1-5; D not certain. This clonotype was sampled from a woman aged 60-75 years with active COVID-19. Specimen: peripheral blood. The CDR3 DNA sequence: TGTGCCAGCAGCTTACATCCCCAGCATTTT. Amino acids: CASSLHPQHF.